This T cell receptor (beta chain) was captured by sequencing in a study of T cells in Graves' hyperthyroidism and ophthalmopathy. TCR beta CDR3 sequences were amplified from RNA transcripts. The HTBI primer set was used in a first-round RT-PCR of the TCR CDR3. One entry per CDR3 protein, called by TCRdb with MiXCR from the multiplex PCR reads. The sample comprises 450,000 to 700,000 distinct CDR3 sequences, 46% of which are singletons, and 15% to 20% rests with the top ten. General study results and limits: Classification by a 13 V-J model distinguished ophthalmopathy from stable hyperthyroidism.

This clonotype was counted ten times or more. Its antigen is still unknown. This CDR3 region has 16 residues. Looked up from germline, CDR1 is SEHNR and CDR2 is FQNEAQ (reference sequence). V lost 2 bases to trimming and J lost 7 bases; unmatched junction nucleotides: 10. The chain combines TRBV7-9 with TRBJ1-4, with 7 bases fitting TRBD1. The sequence was collected from an adult woman with Graves' disease, either hyperthyroidism or ophthalmopathy (not recorded which). Sequencing was done on a sample of peripheral blood or thyroid tissue (not recorded which). CDR3 region: CASSLPWTGEGEKLFF. The CDR3 nucleotides read TGTGCCAGCAGCTTACCGTGGACAGGAGAGGGTGAAAAACTGTTTTTT.